These 30 T cell receptor beta chains originate from one sample sequenced in a study of cytomegalovirus exposure and HLA in healthy donors. The primer mix had 60 Vbeta and 13 Jbeta primers. The assay was immunoSEQ multiplex PCR, and TCRdb's table has in-frame clones only and misses some. The data hold around 180,000 clones, with about four fifths observed a single time. The source material was PBMCs. These receptors originate from a man aged 18 to 30 in good health and CMV-seronegative.

The chain employs TRBV6-5 and TRBJ2-7, with D tentatively TRBD1 (6 bases). Looked up from germline, CDR1 is MNHEY and CDR2 is SVGAGI. Trimming took off 8 bases at V and 2 bases at J, with 13 bases between the two ends. This CDR3 contains 13 residues. CDR3 sequence (DNA): TGTGCCAGCTCCCGGACAGCTACCTACGAGCAGTACTTC. Protein product: CASSRTATYEQYF.

V and J are TRBV5-4 and TRBJ1-2, with D possibly TRBD1 on 5 matching bases. The CDR3 contains 14 residues. Germline loops: CDR1 SGHNT, CDR2 YYREEE (reference sequence). The V end was cut by 0 bases, the J end by 8 bases, with 14 bases between. The CDR3 sequence: CASSLGGLEVGYTF. DNA for the CDR3: TGTGCCAGCAGCTTGGGGGGACTTGAAGTCGGCTACACCTTC.

The chain has TRBV9 and TRBJ2-3; TRBD1 is a possible D gene (6 bases). With 3 bases removed from V and 2 bases from J, the gap between germline ends came to 10 bases. The CDR3 extends over 14 amino acids. Germline CDR1 and CDR2: SGDLS and YYNGEE. CDR3 sequence: CASSAWTDTDTQYF. The CDR3 DNA reads TGTGCCAGCAGCGCTTGGACAGACACAGATACGCAGTATTTT.

This chain links TRBV7-2 with TRBJ1-5, with D perhaps TRBD1 (5 bases). V shed 5 bases and J shed 5 bases, with 19 bases lying between them. The CDR3 is made up of 16 amino acids. Germline CDR1 SGHTA, CDR2 FQGNSA. The CDR3 protein is CASSPFRGGPYQPQHF. CDR3 coding DNA: TGTGCCAGCAGCCCCTTTCGCGGGGGACCTTATCAGCCCCAGCATTTT. The variable domain in full, with the rest retrieved from reference TRBV7-2 and TRBJ1-5, is GAGVSQSPSNKVTEKGKDVELRCDPISGHTALYWYRQSLGQGLEFLIYFQGNSAPDKSGLPSDRFSAERTGGSVSTLTIQRTQQEDSAVYLCASSPFRGGPYQPQHFGDGTRLSIL.

V usage is TRBV7-6 and J usage is TRBJ2-1, with a possible D match to TRBD2 (5 bases). This CDR3 is built from 17 residues. Looked up from germline, CDR1 is SGHVS and CDR2 is FNYEAQ. V was clipped by 5 bases and J by 2 bases, with 19 bases between them. The CDR3 DNA reads TGTGCCAGCAGCCCCAACTTGGGGAGTATACCCTACAATGAGCAGTTCTTC. Amino acids: CASSPNLGSIPYNEQFF. The variable domain in full, completed from reference TRBV7-6 and TRBJ2-1, reads GAGVSQSPRYKVTKRGQDVALRCDPISGHVSLYWYRQALGQGPEFLTYFNYEAQQDKSGLPNDRFSAERPEGSISTLTIQRTEQRDSAMYRCASSPNLGSIPYNEQFFGPGTRLTVL.

The chain carries TRBV30 and TRBJ2-6; D uncertain. Germline V gene lookup returns CDR1 GTSNPN and CDR2 SVGIG (reference sequence). The CDR3 sequence is 14 residues long. Trimming pared 8 bases from V and 1 base from J, leaving 12 bases between. CDR3 region: CAKSPGSGANVLTF. As DNA, the CDR3 is TGTGCCAAATCCCCGGGTTCTGGGGCCAACGTCCTGACTTTC.

This clone has just one count. Here the CDR3 reads CASSRVRGPPEAFF. CDR3 DNA sequence: TGTGCCAGCAGCAGAGTGAGGGGGCCCCCTGAAGCTTTCTTT. The V gene is TRBV5-5, the J gene TRBJ1-1, with 7 bases matching TRBD1. The germline V gene encodes CDR1 SGHKS and CDR2 YYEKEE (reference sequence). The CDR3 spans 14 residues. V lost 4 bases, J lost 6 bases, and 9 bases stayed unmatched.

J is TRBJ1-5 and V is TRBV4-3; 8 bases match TRBD1. The V segment lost 3 bases and the J segment 7 bases; nucleotides outside the gene matches: 17. Germline CDR1 reads LGHNA; CDR2 reads YSLEER. The CDR3 contains 18 residues. CDR3 loop: CASSQDAGGRTGRQPQHF. CDR3 DNA: TGCGCCAGCAGCCAGGACGCCGGGGGAAGGACAGGGCGACAGCCCCAGCATTTT.

In this sample, this clone turned up a few times. The V call is TRBV2, the J call TRBJ1-1; D is unresolved. This CDR3 is 14 amino acids long. Trimming shortened V by 4 bases and J by 1 base, and 10 bases separated the two germline ends. Germline V gene data show CDR1 as SNHLY and CDR2 as FYNNEI. The CDR3 DNA follows: TGTGCCAGCAGTGTTGGCGGTAGGAACACTGAAGCTTTCTTT. It yields the protein CASSVGGRNTEAFF.

The chain couples TRBV5-1 to TRBJ2-1; 11 nucleotides agree with TRBD2. CDR1 SGHRS and CDR2 YFSETQ come from the germline V gene. The CDR3 is made up of 16 amino acids. The ends lost 1 base at V and 0 bases at J; junction bases unmatched: 0. CDR3 DNA: TGCGCCAGCAGCTTGACTAGCGGGAGCTCCTACAATGAGCAGTTCTTC. Protein product: CASSLTSGSSYNEQFF.

This rearrangement joins TRBV7-6 to TRBJ2-2; perhaps TRBD1 as D (6 bases). Germline assignment: CDR1 SGHVS and CDR2 FNYEAQ. The CDR3 covers 16 residues. The ends were cut back, 1 base at V and 7 bases at J, with 16 bases in the middle. CDR3 sequence: CASSLVMGARNGELFF. The CDR3, as DNA: TGTGCCAGCAGCTTAGTAATGGGGGCACGTAACGGGGAGCTGTTTTTT.

The gene calls are TRBV27 and TRBJ2-1; TRBD1 matches at 11 bases. The CDR3 is made up of 15 amino acids. V lost 5 bases to trimming and J lost 2 bases; unmatched junction nucleotides: 2. Germline CDR1 is MNHEY and CDR2 is SMNVEV (reference sequence). The CDR3 region has the DNA TGTGCCAGCAGTCAGGGACAGGGGGCCTACAATGAGCAGTTCTTC. Encoded protein: CASSQGQGAYNEQFF.

This clone was found a few times. The chain uses TRBV10-3 and TRBJ1-1, with D tentatively TRBD1 (5 bases). This CDR3 contains 14 residues. Germline CDR1 ENHRY, CDR2 SYGVKD. V lost 6 bases to trimming and J lost 5 bases, with 16 bases between them. CDR3 residues: CAIRGQGGFTEAFF. In nucleotides, the CDR3 is TGTGCCATCAGGGGCCAGGGAGGATTTACTGAAGCTTTCTTT.

The chain joins TRBV9 to TRBJ2-7; a possible D gene is TRBD1 (5 bases). The length of the CDR3 is 13 residues. The germline CDR1 and CDR2 sequences are SGDLS and YYNGEE. Trimming pared 0 bases from V and 4 bases from J, leaving 8 bases between. CDR3 sequence: CASSVAKGYEQYF. The CDR3 DNA reads TGTGCCAGCAGCGTAGCCAAGGGGTACGAGCAGTACTTC.

The chain recombines TRBV28 with TRBJ2-5, with TRBD2 identical over 11 bases. The trim removed 6 bases at V and 2 bases at J, leaving 20 bases unmatched. The CDR3 length is 20 residues. CDR1 MDHEN and CDR2 SYDVKM come from the germline V gene. The CDR3 bases are TGTGCCAGCAGCCCTGAGCCGGGACTAGCGGTTCGGTTCGTACAAGAGACCCAGTACTTC. Residues: CASSPEPGLAVRFVQETQYF.

Only one count was recorded for this clone. CDR3: CSVGVTTSTTGELFF. CDR3 bases: TGCAGCGTTGGGGTTACGACTAGTACCACCGGGGAGCTGTTTTTT. The rearrangement uses TRBV29-1 and TRBJ2-2, with a weak D call TRBD2 (6 bases). Per the germline V gene, CDR1 is SQVTM and CDR2 is ANQGSEA. Trimming removed 4 bases from V and 4 bases from J, with 16 bases in between. There are 15 residues in the CDR3.

This clone occurred a few times. The CDR3 sequence: CASSQRGNVWTEAFF. The CDR3 DNA reads as TGCGCCAGCAGCCAAAGGGGCAATGTTTGGACTGAAGCTTTCTTT. The V gene is TRBV4-1, the J gene TRBJ1-1, with D possibly being TRBD1 (5 bases). The CDR3 sequence is 15 residues long. Trimming cost V 2 bases and J 5 bases, with 15 bases left between them. Germline-derived CDR1 and CDR2 are MGHRA and YSYEKL.

The J gene is TRBJ1-1, the V gene TRBV4-1, with 7 bases aligning to TRBD1. The V segment lost 3 bases and the J segment 4 bases; nucleotides outside the gene matches: 8. CDR1 and CDR2 from the germline V gene are MGHRA and YSYEKL. The CDR3 runs to 15 residues. The chain's CDR3 is CASSHFSAGGTEAFF. The CDR3 DNA sequence: TGCGCCAGCAGCCACTTCTCGGCAGGGGGCACTGAAGCTTTCTTT.

This rearrangement joins TRBV6-5 to TRBJ2-5; a weak D match, TRBD2 (7 bases). Germline CDR1 is MNHEY and CDR2 is SVGAGI. The CDR3 is 16 residues long. The V end was cut by 0 bases, the J end by 4 bases, with 15 bases between. In DNA, the CDR3 is TGTGCCAGCAGTTACTCGAGGCGGGGGCCGATAGAGACCCAGTACTTC. Its translation is CASSYSRRGPIETQYF.

V is TRBV28 and J is TRBJ2-7; 7 bases are shared with TRBD2. This CDR3 spans 14 amino acids. CDR1 MDHEN and CDR2 SYDVKM come from the germline V gene. The V and J ends lost 4 bases and 3 bases, in that order; junction bases with no gene match: 6. CDR3 DNA sequence: TGTGCCAGCAGTTCCCCCGGGACTAACTACGAGCAGTACTTC. Protein product: CASSSPGTNYEQYF.

The rearrangement joins TRBV18 to TRBJ2-3; 12 nucleotides agree with TRBD1. Per the germline V gene, CDR1 is KGHSH and CDR2 is LQKENI. The CDR3 length is 16 residues. J was trimmed by 9 bases and V by 2 bases; bases with no gene match: 9. In DNA, the CDR3 is TGTGCCAGCTCACCAGTTTTCGGGACAGGGGGCGCAACGCAGTATTTT. Its protein product is CASSPVFGTGGATQYF.

This sequence joins TRBV5-7 and TRBJ2-5, with D perhaps TRBD1 (5 bases). TRBV5-7 is an ORF for which the function is uncertain. V lost 3 bases, J lost 4 bases, and 19 bases lay in between. The CDR3 has 16 amino acids. Written as DNA, the CDR3 is TGTGCCAGCAGCTGGGGCAGGGAATCGGTTTCAGAGACCCAGTACTTC. As protein: CASSWGRESVSETQYF.

The V gene is TRBV29-1, the J gene TRBJ2-1; 9 bases match TRBD1. Trimming took 0 bases from V and 8 from J; bases not matched to a gene: 11. Germline V gene lookup returns CDR1 SQVTM and CDR2 ANQGSEA. This CDR3 is built from 16 residues. CDR3 DNA sequence: TGCAGCGTTGAAGAAGGGGCGGACAGGGGTAGCGATGAGCAGTTCTTC. Its protein product is CSVEEGADRGSDEQFF.

The V call is TRBV18, the J call TRBJ1-3; 7 nucleotides align to TRBD1. Germline values: CDR1 KGHSH, CDR2 LQKENI. V dropped 1 base and J dropped 0; count of bases not matched to a gene: 9. The CDR3 sequence is 18 residues long. The CDR3 is CASSPRGTARSSGNTIYF. DNA for the CDR3: TGTGCCAGCTCACCACGAGGGACAGCCAGGTCCTCTGGAAACACCATATATTTT.

V is TRBV4-2 and J is TRBJ1-2; D is perhaps TRBD1 (6 bases). V was cut by 4 bases and J by 3 bases, with 18 bases left in between. Per the germline V gene, CDR1 is LGHNA and CDR2 is YNFKEQ. The CDR3 totals 16 residues. As DNA, the CDR3 is TGTGCCAGCAGCCGCCCCGGACAGCTTTTTGACTATGGCTACACCTTC. Amino acid sequence: CASSRPGQLFDYGYTF.

V and J are TRBV29-1 and TRBJ2-6; D possibly corresponds to TRBD1 (6 bases). With 2 bases removed from V and 0 bases from J, the gap between germline ends came to 14 bases. CDR3 length: 17 amino acids. The V gene's germline CDR1 is SQVTM and CDR2 ANQGSEA. CDR3 DNA: TGCAGCGTTGAATCTCACAGGGTGAACTCTGGGGCCAACGTCCTGACTTTC. Amino acids: CSVESHRVNSGANVLTF.

The V gene is TRBV21-1, the J gene TRBJ2-5; TRBD1, the D gene given by the table, was not confirmed from the DNA. The J call is doubtful: the DNA matches TRBJ2-7 better. TRBV21-1 represents a pseudogene. This CDR3 is 15 amino acids long. The DNA for the CDR3 is TGTGCCAGCAGGGACAGGGGGACAGGGGCCTACGAGCAGTACTTC. Residues: CASRDRGTGAYEQYF.

The V gene is TRBV2, the J gene TRBJ2-1, with 8 bases that match TRBD1. The CDR3 has 12 residues. The germline V gene has CDR1 SNHLY and CDR2 FYNNEI. V shed 6 bases, J shed 8 bases, and the junction held 3 bases outside the gene matches. The CDR3 sequence: CASSAQGDEQFF. CDR3 nucleotide sequence: TGTGCCAGCAGCGCACAGGGGGATGAGCAGTTCTTC.

A single count supports this clone. The rearrangement links TRBV27 to TRBJ2-1; D is uncertain. The germline V gene encodes CDR1 MNHEY and CDR2 SMNVEV (reference sequence). The germline V and J ends were trimmed by 6 bases and 6 bases, with 27 bases remaining between them. The CDR3 has 18 residues. The CDR3 region is CASRLYWSGDFRGNEQFF. The CDR3 DNA reads TGTGCCAGCAGACTTTACTGGTCAGGCGATTTTCGTGGCAATGAGCAGTTCTTC.

The chain recombines TRBV28 with TRBJ2-7; the D gene is possibly TRBD2 (6 bases). The CDR3 covers 12 residues. V shed 3 bases and J shed 6 bases, with 9 bases lying between them. Germline CDR1 is MDHEN and CDR2 is SYDVKM. The CDR3 protein is CASSFSGGEQYF. For the CDR3, the DNA is TGTGCCAGCAGTTTTTCCGGGGGCGAGCAGTACTTC.